The sequence of this TCR beta chain was determined in a study of CD8+CD57+ T cells in acquired aplastic anemia. With regard to this clonotype: A much larger clone sits a single nucleotide away, making a read error possible.

For CDR3 and TCR beta VDJ profiling, genomic DNA was the template used. TCRdb re-called the reads with MiXCR, one entry per CDR3 protein. In the table there are fewer than 200,000 distinct CDR3 sequences, around 50% of which are singletons. The CDR3 has 13 residues. Trimming took off 4 bases at V and 8 bases at J, with 14 bases between the two ends. Patients sequenced had flow cytometry evidence of CD8+CD57+ cell expansion. All patients had severe acquired aplastic anemia. Sequencing was carried out using sorted CD4+, CD8+, or CD8+CD57+ T cells (not recorded which) from PBMCs. The sequence was obtained from a human donor with aplastic anemia. The rearrangement links TRBV12-3 or TRBV12-4 to TRBJ1-2; D remains unclear. The CDR3 here is CASSSDRKGGYTF. CDR3 nucleotides: TGTGCCAGCAGTTCAGACCGAAAAGGGGGCTACACCTTC.